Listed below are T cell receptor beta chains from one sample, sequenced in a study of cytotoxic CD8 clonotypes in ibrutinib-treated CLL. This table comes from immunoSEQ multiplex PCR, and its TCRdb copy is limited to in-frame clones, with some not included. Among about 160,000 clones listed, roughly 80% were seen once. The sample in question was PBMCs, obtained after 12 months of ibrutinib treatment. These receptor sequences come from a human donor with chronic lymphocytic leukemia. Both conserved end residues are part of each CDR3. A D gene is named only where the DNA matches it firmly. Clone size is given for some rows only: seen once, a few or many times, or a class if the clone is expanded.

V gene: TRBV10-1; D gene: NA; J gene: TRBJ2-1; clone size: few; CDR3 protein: CASSERKFF; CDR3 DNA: TGCGCCAGCAGTGAGCGGAAGTTCTTC
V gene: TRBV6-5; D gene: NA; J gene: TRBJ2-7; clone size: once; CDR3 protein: CASSPGALGYEQYF; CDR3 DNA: TGTGCCAGCAGTCCAGGGGCCCTAGGATACGAGCAGTACTTC
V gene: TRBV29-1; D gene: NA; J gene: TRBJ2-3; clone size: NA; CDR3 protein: CSVSGGTTDTQYF; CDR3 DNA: TGCAGCGTTTCTGGCGGGACCACAGATACGCAGTATTTT
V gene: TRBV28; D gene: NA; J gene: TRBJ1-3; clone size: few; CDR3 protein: CASRSGNSGNTIYF; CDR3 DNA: TGTGCCAGCAGGAGCGGCAACTCTGGAAACACCATATATTTT
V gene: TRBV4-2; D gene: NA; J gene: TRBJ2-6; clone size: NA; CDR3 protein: CASSQTERVSGANVLTF; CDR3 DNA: TGTGCCAGCAGCCAAACCGAGCGGGTCTCTGGGGCCAACGTCCTGACTTTC
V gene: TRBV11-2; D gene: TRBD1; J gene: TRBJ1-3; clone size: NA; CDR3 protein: CASRRIRGSGNTIYF; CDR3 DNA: TGTGCCAGCAGGCGAATCAGGGGGTCCGGAAACACCATATATTTT
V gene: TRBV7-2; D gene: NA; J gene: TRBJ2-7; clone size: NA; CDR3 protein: CASSPGAGREQYF; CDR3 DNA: TGTGCCAGCAGCCCTGGAGCAGGTCGGGAGCAGTACTTC
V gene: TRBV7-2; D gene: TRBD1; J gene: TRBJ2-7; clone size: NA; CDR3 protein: CASSKRRDRSSITYEQYF; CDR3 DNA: TGTGCCAGCAGCAAAAGGCGGGACAGGTCTTCGATAACCTACGAGCAGTACTTC
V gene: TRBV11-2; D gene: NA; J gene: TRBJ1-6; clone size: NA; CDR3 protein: CASSATREGDSYNSPLHF; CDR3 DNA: TGTGCCAGCAGCGCGACAAGGGAGGGGGACTCCTATAATTCACCCCTCCACTTT
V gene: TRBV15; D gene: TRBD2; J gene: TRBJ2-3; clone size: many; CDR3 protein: CATSRALVGGTSTDTQYF; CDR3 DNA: TGTGCCACCAGCAGAGCCCTCGTGGGGGGGACCTCCACAGATACGCAGTATTTT
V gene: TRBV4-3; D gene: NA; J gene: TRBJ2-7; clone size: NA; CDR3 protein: CASSQDLGREQYF; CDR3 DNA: TGCGCCAGCAGCCAAGATTTGGGGAGGGAGCAGTACTTC
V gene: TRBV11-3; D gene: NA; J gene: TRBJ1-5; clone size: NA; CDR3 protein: CASSPEGGGNQPQHF; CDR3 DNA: TGTGCCAGCAGCCCCGAGGGGGGCGGCAATCAGCCCCAGCATTTT
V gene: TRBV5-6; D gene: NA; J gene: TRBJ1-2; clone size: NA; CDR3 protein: CASSREYGYTF; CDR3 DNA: TGTGCCAGCAGTAGGGAGTATGGCTACACCTTC
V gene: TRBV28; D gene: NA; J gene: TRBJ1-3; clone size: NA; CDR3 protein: CASSGGATSGNTIYF; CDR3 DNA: TGTGCCAGCAGCGGGGGAGCAACCTCTGGAAACACCATATATTTT
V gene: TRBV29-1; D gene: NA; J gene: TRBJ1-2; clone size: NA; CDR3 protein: CSVDDRGVLNYGYTF; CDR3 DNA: TGCAGCGTTGATGACAGAGGCGTCCTAAACTATGGCTACACCTTC
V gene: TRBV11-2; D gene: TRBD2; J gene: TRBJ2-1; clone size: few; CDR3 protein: CASSSRTSGRGNEQFF; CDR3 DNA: TGTGCCAGCAGCTCGAGGACTAGCGGGAGAGGGAATGAGCAGTTCTTC
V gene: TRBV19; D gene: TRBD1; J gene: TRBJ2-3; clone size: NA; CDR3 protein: CASSPQGSTDTQYF; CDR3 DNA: TGTGCCAGTAGTCCACAGGGGTCGACAGATACGCAGTATTTT
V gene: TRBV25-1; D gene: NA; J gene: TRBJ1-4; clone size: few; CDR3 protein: CASSEFANEKLFF; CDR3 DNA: TGTGCCAGCAGTGAATTTGCTAATGAAAAACTGTTTTTT
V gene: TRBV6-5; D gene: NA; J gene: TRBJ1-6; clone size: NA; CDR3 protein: CASSYSSSPLHF; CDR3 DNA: TGTGCCAGCAGTTACTCGAGTTCACCCCTCCACTTT
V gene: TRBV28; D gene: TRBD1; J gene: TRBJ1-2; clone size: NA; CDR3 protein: CASSRDSPSNYGYTF; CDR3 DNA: TGTGCCAGCAGCCGGGACAGTCCCTCTAACTATGGCTACACCTTC
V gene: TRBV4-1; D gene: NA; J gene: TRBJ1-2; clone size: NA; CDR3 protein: CASSQERGSGQRANYGYTF; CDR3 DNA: TGCGCCAGCAGCCAAGAGAGGGGGAGTGGACAGCGAGCTAACTATGGCTACACCTTC
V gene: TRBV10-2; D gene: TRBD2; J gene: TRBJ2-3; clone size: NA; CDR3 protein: CASRDTSGGALYTQYF; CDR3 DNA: TGCGCCAGCAGAGATACTAGCGGGGGGGCCTTATATACGCAGTATTTT